This paragraph reports one T cell receptor beta chain. The sample belongs to a study of blood T cell repertoires in COVID-19. About the study: The analysed material was cDNA or gDNA that came from T cells, B-cell-depleted T cells, or PBMCs.

Authors' analysis steps: Amplified reference gene primers provided the basis for estimating nucleated cell counts. Sequencing was performed with immunoSEQ multiplex PCR; in TCRdb, only in-frame clones are kept and a portion is missing. V and J calls and clone size come straight from that table; D and trimming were deduced from the DNA. The profile shows fewer than 600,000 clones, 85% to 90% of them singletons. V lost 3 bases and J lost 1, with 9 bases in between. The CDR3 has 14 residues. Germline loops: CDR1 DFQATT, CDR2 SNEGSKA (reference sequence). The chain couples TRBV20-1 to TRBJ2-2, with D perhaps matching TRBD2 (5 bases). The sample consisted of peripheral blood. The sequence was obtained from a man aged 18 to 35 with COVID-19, enrolled during active disease. For the CDR3, the DNA is TGCAGTGCTAGTTTGGGGAGGAACACCGGGGAGCTGTTTTTT. It codes for CSASLGRNTGELFF.